This T cell receptor beta chain originates from a study of tumor-infiltrating lymphocytes in primary liver carcinoma. Study-wide results and limits: Merely about 7-25% of top clones occurred in all five tumor regions.

For each extraction, RNA and DNA were obtained together from 20-30 mg of unsorted bulk tissue. The patients presented with primary liver carcinoma, which was managed through surgical resection. Patients in the cohort were treatment-naive and living with chronic HBV infection. Of note for this clonotype: Antigen unknown. The junction differs from germline at one of its ends, possibly a read error.

With around 450 ng total RNA as template and a constant-region primer, TCR beta cDNA was made. ARM-PCR was slightly modified, and three nested multiplex PCR rounds with it gave rise to the TCR beta libraries. TRBV1-TRBV30 forward primers paired with a C-beta reverse primer were used in the first two PCR rounds, which ran roughly 10 cycles each. TCRdb fed the multiplex PCR reads into MiXCR, producing one record per CDR3 protein. The sample includes roughly 200,000 distinct CDR3 sequences, roughly 80% of them seen just once. This CDR3 contains 16 residues. This clonotype was obtained from a man aged 40-49 years with primary liver carcinoma and hepatitis B virus infection. The chain couples TRBV12-3 or TRBV12-4 to TRBJ2-2; 7 bases are a match to TRBD2. The sample consisted of tumor tissue from primary liver carcinoma. The CDR3 DNA follows: TGTGTCAGCAGTGGCCGTGGAGCGGGATTTACCGGGGAGCTGTTTTTT. Translating it yields CVSSGRGAGFTGELFF.